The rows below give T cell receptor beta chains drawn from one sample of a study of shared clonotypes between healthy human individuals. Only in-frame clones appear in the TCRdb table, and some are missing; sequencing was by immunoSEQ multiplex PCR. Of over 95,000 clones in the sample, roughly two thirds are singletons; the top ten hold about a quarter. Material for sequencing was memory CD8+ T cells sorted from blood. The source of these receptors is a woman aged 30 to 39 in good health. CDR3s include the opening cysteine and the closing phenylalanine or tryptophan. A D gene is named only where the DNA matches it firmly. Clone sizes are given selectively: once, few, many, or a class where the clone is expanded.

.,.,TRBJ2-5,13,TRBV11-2,CASSSQLQETQYF,TGTGCCAGCAGCTCACAGCTTCAAGAGACCCAGTACTTC
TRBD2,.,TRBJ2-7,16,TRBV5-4,CASNSGVGLAGREQYF,TGTGCCAGCAACTCTGGAGTGGGACTAGCGGGAAGGGAGCAGTACTTC
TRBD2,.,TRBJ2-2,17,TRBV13,CASRRGLAGVNTGELFF,TGTGCCAGCAGGAGGGGACTAGCGGGAGTTAACACCGGGGAGCTGTTTTTT
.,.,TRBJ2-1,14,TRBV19,CARAFSGSLNEQFF,TGTGCCAGAGCCTTTTCGGGTTCATTGAATGAGCAGTTCTTC
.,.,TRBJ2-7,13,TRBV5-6,CASSGPKGYEQYF,TGTGCCAGCAGCGGACCAAAGGGCTACGAGCAGTACTTC
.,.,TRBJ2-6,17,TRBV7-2,CASSLGGTHSGANVLTF,TGTGCCAGCAGCTTAGGGGGGACTCACTCTGGGGCCAACGTCCTGACTTTC
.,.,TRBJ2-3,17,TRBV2,CASSGVGAGPETDTQYF,TGTGCCAGCAGTGGGGTCGGGGCAGGGCCCGAAACAGATACGCAGTATTTT
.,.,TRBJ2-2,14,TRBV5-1,CASSPEAGTGELFF,TGCGCCAGCAGCCCAGAGGCGGGCACCGGGGAGCTGTTTTTT
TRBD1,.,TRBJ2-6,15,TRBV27,CASGTGVTGANVLTF,TGTGCCAGCGGGACAGGGGTGACAGGGGCCAACGTCCTGACTTTC
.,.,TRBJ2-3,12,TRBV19,CASSNRADTQYF,TGTGCCAGTAGTAATCGTGCAGATACGCAGTATTTT
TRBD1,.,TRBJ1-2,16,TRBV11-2,CASSLTPPGGSEGYTF,TGTGCCAGCAGCCTAACCCCCCCAGGGGGGAGTGAAGGCTACACCTTC
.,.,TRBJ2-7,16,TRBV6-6,CAISAGLKTSSYEQYF,TGTGCCATCAGTGCGGGACTCAAAACCAGCTCCTACGAGCAGTACTTC
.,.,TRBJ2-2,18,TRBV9,CASSPNQPGHLNTGELFF,TGTGCCAGCAGCCCGAACCAACCGGGACACTTGAACACCGGGGAGCTGTTTTTT
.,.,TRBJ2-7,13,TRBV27,CASSLRAYYEQYF,TGTGCCAGCAGTTTACGAGCCTACTACGAGCAGTACTTC
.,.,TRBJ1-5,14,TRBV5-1,CASSLGIGNQPQHF,TGCGCCAGCAGCTTGGGAATTGGCAATCAGCCCCAGCATTTT
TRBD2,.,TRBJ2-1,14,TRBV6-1,CASTGLAELNEQFF,TGTGCCAGCACGGGTCTAGCGGAACTCAATGAGCAGTTCTTC
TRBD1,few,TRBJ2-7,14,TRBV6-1,CASRDRTNNYEQYF,TGTGCCAGCAGGGACAGGACGAACAACTACGAGCAGTACTTC
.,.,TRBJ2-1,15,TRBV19,CASSYETSLYNEQFF,TGTGCCAGTAGTTATGAGACTAGTCTCTACAATGAGCAGTTCTTC
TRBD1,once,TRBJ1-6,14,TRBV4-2,CASSQTGANSPLHF,TGTGCCAGCAGCCAAACAGGGGCAAATTCACCCCTCCACTTT
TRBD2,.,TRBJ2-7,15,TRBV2,CASRDLAGYSYEQYF,TGTGCCAGCAGGGATCTAGCGGGTTACTCCTACGAGCAGTACTTC
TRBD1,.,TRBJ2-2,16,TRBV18,CASSPRTGSNTGELFF,TGTGCCAGCTCACCCAGGACAGGGAGTAACACCGGGGAGCTGTTTTTT
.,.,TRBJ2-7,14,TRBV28,CASSPGPTLVEQYF,TGTGCCAGCAGCCCCGGGCCTACCCTGGTGGAGCAGTACTTC
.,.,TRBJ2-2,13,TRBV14,CASSPSRDGELFF,TGTGCCAGCAGCCCATCTAGGGACGGGGAGCTGTTTTTT
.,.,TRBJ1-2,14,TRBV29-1,CSVQVGGQNYGYTF,TGCAGCGTTCAAGTCGGAGGACAGAACTATGGCTACACCTTC
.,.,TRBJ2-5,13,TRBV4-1,CASSQGVGETQYF,TGCGCCAGCAGCCAAGGGGTGGGAGAGACCCAGTACTTC
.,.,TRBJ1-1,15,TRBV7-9,CASSQEGALATEAFF,TGTGCCAGCAGCCAAGAAGGGGCCCTTGCCACTGAAGCTTTCTTT
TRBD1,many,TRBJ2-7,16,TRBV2,CASSEGWGQGTYEQYF,TGTGCCAGCAGTGAAGGTTGGGGACAGGGGACCTACGAGCAGTACTTC
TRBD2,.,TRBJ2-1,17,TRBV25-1,CASSESPSSGASLGKFF,TGTGCCAGCAGTGAATCCCCCAGTAGCGGGGCCTCTTTGGGGAAGTTCTTC
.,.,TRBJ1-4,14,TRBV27,CASSRSATNEKLFF,TGTGCCAGCAGTAGGAGTGCAACTAATGAAAAACTGTTTTTT
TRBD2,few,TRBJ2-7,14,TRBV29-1,CSASNLAGGHEQYF,TGCAGCGCCTCAAATCTAGCGGGAGGACACGAGCAGTACTTC
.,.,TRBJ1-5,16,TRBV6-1,CASSEEHSPNGQPQHF,TGTGCCAGCAGTGAAGAGCACAGCCCGAACGGTCAGCCCCAGCATTTT
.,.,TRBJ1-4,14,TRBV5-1,CASSLGGAGEKLFF,TGCGCCAGCAGCTTGGGTGGAGCGGGAGAAAAACTGTTTTTT
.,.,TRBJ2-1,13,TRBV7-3,CASSPYLHNEQFF,TGTGCCAGCAGCCCCTACTTGCACAATGAGCAGTTCTTC
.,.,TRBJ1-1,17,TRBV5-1,CASSLGSTRGANTEAFF,TGCGCCAGCAGCTTGGGATCGACTAGAGGGGCGAACACTGAAGCTTTCTTT
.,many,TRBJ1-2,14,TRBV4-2,CASSQEQGLYGYTF,TGTGCCAGCAGCCAAGAACAGGGCCTCTATGGCTACACCTTC
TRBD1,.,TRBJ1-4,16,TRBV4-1,CASSLATGTGDEKLFF,TGCGCCAGCAGCCTTGCGACCGGGACAGGGGATGAAAAACTGTTTTTT
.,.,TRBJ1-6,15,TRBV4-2,CASSQDSHPNSPLHF,TGTGCCAGCAGCCAAGATTCCCACCCCAATTCACCCCTCCACTTT
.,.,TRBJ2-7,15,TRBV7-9,CASSEQAPGWYEQYF,TGTGCCAGCAGCGAACAAGCCCCTGGGTGGTACGAGCAGTACTTC
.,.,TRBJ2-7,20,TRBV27,CASSPLFLVYPGTASYEQYF,TGTGCCAGCAGTCCACTGTTCCTAGTGTATCCCGGGACGGCCTCCTACGAGCAGTACTTC
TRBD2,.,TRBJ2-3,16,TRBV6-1,CASSDPRAGVSDTQYF,TGTGCCAGCAGTGACCCCCGAGCGGGAGTGTCAGATACGCAGTATTTT
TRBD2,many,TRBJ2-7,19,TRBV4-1,CASSPLRTTSGSFPYEQYF,TGCGCCAGCAGCCCCCTTAGGACGACTAGCGGGAGCTTCCCCTACGAGCAGTACTTC
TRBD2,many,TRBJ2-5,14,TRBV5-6,CASSLGLVVETQYF,TGTGCCAGCAGCCTGGGACTAGTGGTGGAGACCCAGTACTTC
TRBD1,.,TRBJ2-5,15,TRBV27,CASSLLTGSLETQYF,TGTGCCAGCAGTTTACTGACAGGGAGTTTGGAGACCCAGTACTTC
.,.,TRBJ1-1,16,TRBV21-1,CASRKWIVHNRTEAFF,TGTGCCAGCAGGAAGTGGATAGTACACAATCGCACTGAAGCTTTCTTT
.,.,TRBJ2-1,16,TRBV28,CASSLYSKSGYNEQFF,TGTGCCAGCAGTTTGTACAGCAAAAGCGGCTACAATGAGCAGTTCTTC
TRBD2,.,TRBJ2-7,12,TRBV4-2,CASSPGGLIRYF,TGTGCCAGCAGCCCGGGGGGACTGATTCGGTACTTC
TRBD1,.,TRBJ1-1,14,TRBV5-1,CASRAGDRNTEAFF,TGCGCCAGCAGGGCAGGGGACAGGAACACTGAAGCTTTCTTT